These 28 T cell receptor beta chains were all obtained from the same sample, sequenced in a study of cytomegalovirus exposure and HLA in healthy donors. The table came from immunoSEQ multiplex PCR; TCRdb's copy has only in-frame clones and leaves some out. The table has 78,000 or so clones, 85% to 95% seen once; the top ten hold roughly 3.2%. Material: PBMCs. Receptor source: a woman under 30 in good health and CMV-seropositive.

This rearrangement joins TRBV30 to TRBJ2-3, with 9 bases identical to TRBD2. The CDR3 is made up of 17 amino acids. Per germline, CDR1 GTSNPN and CDR2 SVGIG (reference sequence). Losses at the gene ends were 1 base for V and 2 bases for J; bases not matched to a gene: 10. The CDR3 protein is CAWSGGRLAGPTDTQYF. CDR3 nucleotide sequence: TGTGCCTGGAGTGGGGGTAGGCTAGCGGGGCCCACAGATACGCAGTATTTT.

The gene calls are TRBV11-2 and TRBJ2-1; D might be TRBD2 (6 bases). V was trimmed by 7 bases and J by 0 bases, leaving 13 bases between them. The germline gives CDR1 SGHAT, CDR2 FQNNGV. This CDR3 has 15 amino acids. This CDR3 reads CASNRAGSSYNEQFF. CDR3 nucleotide sequence: TGTGCCAGCAACCGGGCGGGGAGCTCCTACAATGAGCAGTTCTTC.

The chain has TRBV11-2 and TRBJ2-3; no reliable D call. V was shortened by 5 bases and J by 6 bases, with 21 bases between the two germline ends. In germline, CDR1 is SGHAT, CDR2 FQNNGV. This CDR3 is built from 16 residues. The CDR3 bases are TGTGCCAGCAGCCCGTCCGGCGGCCCGAGGTCGGATACGCAGTATTTT. Its translation: CASSPSGGPRSDTQYF.

The rearrangement links TRBV10-3 to TRBJ1-5; D is undetermined. The V end was cut by 6 bases, the J end by 1 base, with 10 bases between. The germline V gene encodes CDR1 ENHRY and CDR2 SYGVKD. The CDR3 contains 14 residues. CDR3: CAISKQESNQPQHF. DNA for the CDR3: TGTGCCATCAGCAAGCAGGAAAGCAATCAGCCCCAGCATTTT.

The chain recombines TRBV19 with TRBJ1-5; the D is unclear. The CDR3 covers 15 residues. The germline V gene encodes CDR1 LNHDA and CDR2 SQIVND (reference sequence). With 3 bases removed from V and 0 bases from J, the gap between germline ends came to 9 bases. The CDR3 protein is CASSIWTGSNQPQHF. The CDR3 DNA sequence: TGTGCCAGTAGTATCTGGACTGGTAGCAATCAGCCCCAGCATTTT.

The CDR3 region is CASSTGETNTEAFF. In DNA, the CDR3 is TGTGCCAGCAGTACAGGGGAGACTAACACTGAAGCTTTCTTT. This chain joins TRBV2 and TRBJ1-1; 7 bases are shared with TRBD1. This CDR3 comprises 14 residues. Germline V CDR1 and CDR2: SNHLY, FYNNEI. The ends lost 5 bases at V and 2 bases at J; junction bases unmatched: 5.

On this clone: A read error may account for a junction end that differs from germline. The chain carries TRBV20-1 and TRBJ1-2; no clear D. CDR1 is DFQATT and CDR2 is SNEGSKA in the germline V gene (reference sequence). CDR3 length equals 10 residues. The CDR3 region is CSAKVDFTIF. In nucleotides, the CDR3 is TGCAGTGCTAAGGTAGATTTCACTATTTTC.

The chain joins TRBV5-1 to TRBJ2-7; tentatively, D is TRBD1 (6 bases). Looked up from germline, CDR1 is SGHRS and CDR2 is YFSETQ. Between the trimmed V and J ends, which lost 2 bases and 4 bases, there was a span of 10 bases. CDR3 length: 13 amino acids. The CDR3 sequence: CASSFGRGYEQYF. CDR3 in DNA: TGCGCCAGCAGCTTTGGCAGGGGATACGAGCAGTACTTC. Looking up the rest from reference TRBV5-1 and TRBJ2-7 gives the full variable domain: KAGVTQTPRYLIKTRGQQVTLSCSPISGHRSVSWYQQTPGQGLQFLFEYFSETQRNKGNFPGRFSGRQFSNSRSEMNVSTLELGDSALYLCASSFGRGYEQYFGPGTRLTVT.

J is TRBJ2-3 and V is TRBV15; 8 bases agree with TRBD1. From germline, CDR1 is LNHNV and CDR2 YYDKDF (reference sequence). The V gene end was trimmed by 1 base and the J gene end by 4 bases; junction bases not matched to a gene: 10. The length of the CDR3 is 17 residues. The CDR3 region has the DNA TGTGCCACCAGCAGAGGAATGTCGACAGGGGATGCAGATACGCAGTATTTT. Translated: CATSRGMSTGDADTQYF.

The chain couples TRBV14 to TRBJ2-3; 7 bases fit TRBD1. Per germline, CDR1 SGHDN and CDR2 FVKESK. This CDR3 contains 15 residues. The J segment lost 1 base and the V segment lost 4 bases, leaving 5 bases of the junction unmatched. CDR3 protein: CASSRRTGRTDTQYF. CDR3 nucleotides: TGTGCCAGCAGCCGAAGGACAGGACGCACAGATACGCAGTATTTT.

The chain combines TRBV7-2 with TRBJ1-6, with D uncertain. V gave up 6 bases and J gave up 7 bases, with 19 bases separating them. Germline CDR1 SGHTA, CDR2 FQGNSA. The CDR3 spans 16 residues. The CDR3 sequence: CASRLAGNTPNSPLHF. DNA of the CDR3: TGTGCCAGCAGACTCGCGGGGAACACGCCGAATTCACCCCTCCACTTT.

V and J are TRBV7-9 and TRBJ1-2, with D unclear. Germline V gene lookup returns CDR1 SEHNR and CDR2 FQNEAQ (reference sequence). The CDR3 has 13 residues. Trimming cost V 2 bases and J 7 bases, with 11 bases left between them. The CDR3 DNA follows: TGTGCCAGCAGCTTATCCGGGGAATCTGGCTACACCTTC. Translated: CASSLSGESGYTF.

This chain joins TRBV29-1 and TRBJ1-4; 7 positions match TRBD1. Germline assignment: CDR1 SQVTM and CDR2 ANQGSEA. The J segment lost 4 bases and the V segment lost 6 bases, leaving 8 bases of the junction unmatched. The length of the CDR3 is 14 residues. The CDR3 nucleotides are TGCAGCGTCGGGGGACAGTTTAATAATGAAAAACTGTTTTTT. Translation gives CSVGGQFNNEKLFF. Drawing the rest from reference TRBV29-1 and TRBJ1-4, the complete variable domain is SAVISQKPSRDICQRGTSLTIQCQVDSQVTMMFWYRQQPGQSLTLIATANQGSEATYESGFVIDKFPISRPNLTFSTLTVSNMSPEDSSIYLCSVGGQFNNEKLFFGSGTQLSVL.

This clone appeared a single time. V is TRBV7-9 and J is TRBJ1-1; a weak D match, TRBD1 (5 bases). Germline assignment: CDR1 SEHNR and CDR2 FQNEAQ (reference sequence). CDR3 length equals 13 residues. Trimming took 8 bases from V and 1 from J, leaving 11 bases between them. The CDR3 region has the DNA TGTGCCAGCGCGGCAGGGTCGAACACTGAAGCTTTCTTT. Translation gives CASAAGSNTEAFF.

As DNA, the CDR3 is TGCGCCAGCAGCCCTGGCGGGGGGGGGACAGATACGCAGTATTTT. Encoded protein: CASSPGGGGTDTQYF. V usage is TRBV4-1 and J usage is TRBJ2-3; 9 nucleotides line up with TRBD2. CDR3 size: 15 residues. CDR1 MGHRA and CDR2 YSYEKL come from the germline V gene. J lost 3 bases, V lost 4 bases, and 5 bases had no gene match.

This sequence joins TRBV30 and TRBJ2-1, with unresolved D. The CDR3 covers 16 residues. The V gene lost 3 bases and the J gene lost 0 bases, with 15 bases spanning the gap. Looked up from germline, CDR1 is GTSNPN and CDR2 is SVGIG (reference sequence). This chain's CDR3 is CAWRPLARSSYNEQFF. In DNA form, the CDR3 reads TGTGCCTGGAGACCCCTCGCCCGGAGCTCCTACAATGAGCAGTTCTTC.

The chain has TRBV7-6 and TRBJ2-5; 7 nucleotides match TRBD2. The J segment lost 2 bases and the V segment lost 0 bases, leaving 9 bases of the junction unmatched. This CDR3 is 17 amino acids long. Germline CDR1 is SGHVS and CDR2 is FNYEAQ. The CDR3 sequence: CASSLAGRGVTQETQYF. Written as DNA, the CDR3 is TGTGCCAGCAGCTTAGCGGGCCGGGGGGTAACTCAAGAGACCCAGTACTTC.

The chain combines TRBV6-6 with TRBJ1-2; the D is unclear. Germline CDR1 and CDR2: MNHNY and SVGAGI (reference sequence). V was clipped by 2 bases and J by 3 bases, with 10 bases between them. The CDR3 is 14 amino acids. The CDR3 is CASSYDAGYYGYTF. The DNA for the CDR3 is TGTGCCAGCAGTTACGATGCAGGATACTATGGCTACACCTTC.

The rearrangement links TRBV4-1 to TRBJ2-7, with a possible D match to TRBD2 (6 bases). Trimming removed 4 bases from V and 0 bases from J, with 13 bases in between. CDR1 is MGHRA and CDR2 is YSYEKL in the germline V gene. This CDR3 is 15 amino acids long. The CDR3 region has the DNA TGCGCCAGCAGCCTCCGGGACTCCAGCTCCTACGAGCAGTACTTC. The encoded protein is CASSLRDSSSYEQYF.

J is TRBJ2-3 and V is TRBV16; D remains ambiguous. Germline V gives CDR1 KGHSY, CDR2 FQNENV. The CDR3 loop spans 12 amino acids. Trimming removed 0 bases from V and 4 bases from J, with 2 bases in between. This chain's CDR3 is CASSQSADTQYF. DNA of the CDR3: TGTGCCAGCAGCCAATCCGCAGATACGCAGTATTTT.

The chain has TRBV4-1 and TRBJ2-7, with D maybe TRBD1 (6 bases). With 0 bases removed from V and 1 base from J, the gap between germline ends came to 10 bases. Germline V gene sequence: CDR1 MGHRA, CDR2 YSYEKL. The CDR3 runs to 15 residues. In DNA, the CDR3 is TGCGCCAGCAGCCAAGAGGACAGCCAATCCTACGAGCAGTACTTC. Protein product: CASSQEDSQSYEQYF.

The genes are TRBV4-1 and TRBJ2-7; D uncertain. V lost 0 bases and J lost 1, with 16 bases in between. CDR1 MGHRA and CDR2 YSYEKL come from the germline V gene. The CDR3 is 17 amino acids. The CDR3 coding sequence is TGCGCCAGCAGCCAAGACGGCTATGGTGGCGGATCCTACGAGCAGTACTTC. This translates into CASSQDGYGGGSYEQYF.

DNA for the CDR3: TGTGCCAGCGGGGTGACAGGGGGCGGTCAGCCCCAGCATTTT. This codes for CASGVTGGGQPQHF. The rearrangement joins TRBV28 to TRBJ1-5; 10 bases agree with TRBD1. The CDR3 consists of 14 residues. CDR1 MDHEN and CDR2 SYDVKM come from the germline V gene. The V and J ends lost 8 bases and 6 bases, in that order; junction bases with no gene match: 7. Full variable domain (missing parts from reference TRBV28 and TRBJ1-5): DVKVTQSSRYLVKRTGEKVFLECVQDMDHENMFWYRQDPGLGLRLIYFSYDVKMKEKGDIPEGYSVSREKKERFSLILESASTNQTSMYLCASGVTGGGQPQHFGDGTRLSIL.

J is TRBJ1-3 and V is TRBV6-5; D remains ambiguous. The CDR3 extends over 14 amino acids. The ends were cut back, 4 bases at V and 2 bases at J, with 9 bases in the middle. CDR1 and CDR2 from the germline V gene are MNHEY and SVGAGI. This CDR3 reads CASSSGSTGNTIYF. The CDR3 DNA reads TGTGCCAGCAGTTCCGGGTCCACTGGAAACACCATATATTTT.

This chain connects TRBV9 to TRBJ2-3; the D gene is possibly TRBD2 (5 bases). The CDR3 totals 15 residues. Germline V gene sequence: CDR1 SGDLS, CDR2 YYNGEE. Trimming pared 0 bases from V and 0 bases from J, leaving 8 bases between. CDR3 coding DNA: TGTGCCAGCAGCGTAGGTCTAGCAAGCACAGATACGCAGTATTTT. This translates into CASSVGLASTDTQYF. The complete variable domain, with remaining parts taken from reference TRBV9 and TRBJ2-3, reads DSGVTQTPKHLITATGQRVTLRCSPRSGDLSVYWYQQSLDQGLQFLIQYYNGEERAKGNILERFSAQQFPDLHSELNLSSLELGDSALYFCASSVGLASTDTQYFGPGTRLTVL.

This clone has a handful of counts. Written as DNA, the CDR3 is TGTGCCAGGTCAACCTATAATTCACCCCTCCACTTT. It translates to CARSTYNSPLHF. The chain carries TRBV2 and TRBJ1-6, with D uncertain. Germline V gene data show CDR1 as SNHLY and CDR2 as FYNNEI. CDR3 length equals 12 residues. Trimming took 9 bases from V and 2 from J, leaving 5 bases between them.

J is TRBJ1-1 and V is TRBV27; D is undetermined. V was trimmed by 6 bases and J by 0 bases, leaving 8 bases between them. The CDR3 has 13 amino acids. CDR1 MNHEY and CDR2 SMNVEV come from the germline V gene (reference sequence). CDR3 nucleotides: TGTGCCAGCAGCCCAAACTTGAACACTGAAGCTTTCTTT. Its protein product is CASSPNLNTEAFF.

The J gene is TRBJ1-2, the V gene TRBV11-2; perhaps TRBD1 as D (6 bases). The CDR3 loop spans 14 amino acids. Between the trimmed V and J ends, which lost 1 base and 8 bases, there was a span of 14 bases. Germline values: CDR1 SGHAT, CDR2 FQNNGV. The CDR3 spells CASSLAFGGLGYTF. CDR3 coding DNA: TGTGCCAGCAGCTTAGCCTTCGGGGGGCTCGGCTACACCTTC.